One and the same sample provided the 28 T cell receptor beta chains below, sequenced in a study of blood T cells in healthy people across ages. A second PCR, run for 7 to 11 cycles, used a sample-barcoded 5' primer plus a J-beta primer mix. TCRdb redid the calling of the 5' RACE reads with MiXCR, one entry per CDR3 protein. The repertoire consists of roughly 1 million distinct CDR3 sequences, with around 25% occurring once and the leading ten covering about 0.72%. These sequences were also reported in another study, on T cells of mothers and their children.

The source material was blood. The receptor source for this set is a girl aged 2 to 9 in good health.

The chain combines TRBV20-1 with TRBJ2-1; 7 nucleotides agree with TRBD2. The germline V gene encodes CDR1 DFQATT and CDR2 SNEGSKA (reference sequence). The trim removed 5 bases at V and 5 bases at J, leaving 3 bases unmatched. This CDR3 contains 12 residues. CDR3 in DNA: TGCAGTGCTGAGGCGGGAGACAATGAGCAGTTCTTC. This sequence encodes CSAEAGDNEQFF.

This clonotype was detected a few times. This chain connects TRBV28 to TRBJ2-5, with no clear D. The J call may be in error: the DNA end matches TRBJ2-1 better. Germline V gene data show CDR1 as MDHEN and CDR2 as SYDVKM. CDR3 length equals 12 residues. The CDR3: CASSGTGREQFF. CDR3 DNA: TGTGCCAGCAGTGGTACTGGTCGGGAGCAGTTCTTC.

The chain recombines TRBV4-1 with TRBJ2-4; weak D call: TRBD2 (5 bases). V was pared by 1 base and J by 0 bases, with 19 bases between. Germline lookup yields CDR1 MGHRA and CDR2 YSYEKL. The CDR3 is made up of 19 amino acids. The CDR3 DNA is TGCGCCAGCAGCCAAGGCCAAGCGGTCTCAAGGGCAGCCAAAAACATTCAGTACTTC. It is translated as CASSQGQAVSRAAKNIQYF.

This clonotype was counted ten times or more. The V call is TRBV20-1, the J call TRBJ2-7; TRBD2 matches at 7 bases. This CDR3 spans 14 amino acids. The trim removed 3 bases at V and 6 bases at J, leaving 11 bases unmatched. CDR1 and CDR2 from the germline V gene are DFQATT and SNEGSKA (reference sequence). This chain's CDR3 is CSASVPGLPLEQYF. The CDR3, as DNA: TGCAGTGCTAGCGTGCCGGGACTACCACTCGAGCAGTACTTC.

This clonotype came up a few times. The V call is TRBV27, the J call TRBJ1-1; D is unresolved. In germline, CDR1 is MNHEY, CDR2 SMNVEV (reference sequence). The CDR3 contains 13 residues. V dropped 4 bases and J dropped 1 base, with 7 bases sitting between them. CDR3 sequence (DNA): TGTGCCAGCAGTTACGCCTCGAACACTGAAGCTTTCTTT. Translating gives CASSYASNTEAFF.

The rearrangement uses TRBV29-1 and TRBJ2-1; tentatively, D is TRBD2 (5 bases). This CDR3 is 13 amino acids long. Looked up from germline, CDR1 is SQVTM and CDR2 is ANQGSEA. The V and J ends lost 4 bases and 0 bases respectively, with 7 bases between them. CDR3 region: CSVGTSSYNEQFF. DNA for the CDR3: TGCAGCGTTGGGACTTCCTCCTACAATGAGCAGTTCTTC.

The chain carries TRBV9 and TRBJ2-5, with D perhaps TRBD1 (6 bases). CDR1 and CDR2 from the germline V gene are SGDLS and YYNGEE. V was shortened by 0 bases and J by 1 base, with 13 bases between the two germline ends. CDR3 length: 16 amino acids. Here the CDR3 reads CASSVAGGSLQETQYF. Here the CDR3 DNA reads TGTGCCAGCAGCGTAGCTGGGGGCAGCCTCCAAGAGACCCAGTACTTC.

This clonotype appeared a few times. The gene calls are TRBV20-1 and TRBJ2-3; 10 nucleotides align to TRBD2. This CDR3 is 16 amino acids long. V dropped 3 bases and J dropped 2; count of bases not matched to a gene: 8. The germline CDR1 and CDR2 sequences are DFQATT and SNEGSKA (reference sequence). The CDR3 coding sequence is TGCAGTGCTAGTGGGCTAGCGGGAGCGCACACAGATACGCAGTATTTT. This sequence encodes CSASGLAGAHTDTQYF.

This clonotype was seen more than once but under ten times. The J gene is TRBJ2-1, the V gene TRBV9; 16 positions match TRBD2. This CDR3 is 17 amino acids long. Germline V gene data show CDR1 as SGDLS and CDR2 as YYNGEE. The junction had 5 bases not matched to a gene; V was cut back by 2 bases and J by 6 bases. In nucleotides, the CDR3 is TGTGCCAGCAGCGTGGGGACTAGCGGGGGGGGGTTCAATGAGCAGTTCTTC. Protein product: CASSVGTSGGGFNEQFF.

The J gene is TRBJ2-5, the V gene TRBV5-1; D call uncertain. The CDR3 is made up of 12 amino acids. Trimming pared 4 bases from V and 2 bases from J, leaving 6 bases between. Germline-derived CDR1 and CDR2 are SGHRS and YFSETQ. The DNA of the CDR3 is TGCGCCAGCAGCAAGGATCAAGAGACCCAGTACTTC. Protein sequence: CASSKDQETQYF. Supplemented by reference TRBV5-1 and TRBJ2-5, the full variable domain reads KAGVTQTPRYLIKTRGQQVTLSCSPISGHRSVSWYQQTPGQGLQFLFEYFSETQRNKGNFPGRFSGRQFSNSRSEMNVSTLELGDSALYLCASSKDQETQYFGPGTRLLVL.

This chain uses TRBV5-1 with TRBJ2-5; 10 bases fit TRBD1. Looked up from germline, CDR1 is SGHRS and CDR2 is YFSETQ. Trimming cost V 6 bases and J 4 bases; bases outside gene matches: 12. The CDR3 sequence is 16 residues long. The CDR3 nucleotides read TGCGCCAGCACTCGGTCTTCCGGGACAGGGGCAGAGACCCAGTACTTC. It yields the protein CASTRSSGTGAETQYF.

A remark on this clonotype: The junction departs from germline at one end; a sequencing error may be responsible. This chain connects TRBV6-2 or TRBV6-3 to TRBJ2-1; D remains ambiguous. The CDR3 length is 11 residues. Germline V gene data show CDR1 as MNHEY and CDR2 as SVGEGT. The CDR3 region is CASSHTNGQFF. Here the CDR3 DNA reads TGTGCCAGCAGCCATACCAATGGGCAGTTCTTC.

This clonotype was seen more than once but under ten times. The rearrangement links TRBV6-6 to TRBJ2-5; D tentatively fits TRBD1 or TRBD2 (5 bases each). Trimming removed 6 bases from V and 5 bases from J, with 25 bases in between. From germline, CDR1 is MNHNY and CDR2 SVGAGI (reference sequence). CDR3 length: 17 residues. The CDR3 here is CASRDHQRGADGETQYF. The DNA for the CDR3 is TGTGCCAGCAGGGACCACCAGAGGGGAGCTGACGGGGAGACCCAGTACTTC.

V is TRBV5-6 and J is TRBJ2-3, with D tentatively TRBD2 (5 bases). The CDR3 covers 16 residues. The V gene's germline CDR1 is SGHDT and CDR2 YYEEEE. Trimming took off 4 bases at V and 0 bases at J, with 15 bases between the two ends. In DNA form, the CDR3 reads TGTGCCAGCAGCAATAGCGTGGGAACTAGCACAGATACGCAGTATTTT. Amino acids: CASSNSVGTSTDTQYF.

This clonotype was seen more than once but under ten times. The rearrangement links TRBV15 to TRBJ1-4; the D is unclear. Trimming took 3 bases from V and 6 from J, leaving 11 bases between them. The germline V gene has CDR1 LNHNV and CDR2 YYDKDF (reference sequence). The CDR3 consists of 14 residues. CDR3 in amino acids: CATSSSGNHEKLFF. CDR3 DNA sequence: TGTGCCACCAGCAGTTCCGGGAACCATGAAAAACTGTTTTTT.

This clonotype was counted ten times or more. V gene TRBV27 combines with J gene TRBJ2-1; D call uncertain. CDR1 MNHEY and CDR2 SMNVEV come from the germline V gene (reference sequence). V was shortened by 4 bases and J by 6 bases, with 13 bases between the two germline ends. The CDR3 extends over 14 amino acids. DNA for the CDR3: TGTGCCAGCAGTTCACTCGAAGTACCCAATGAGCAGTTCTTC. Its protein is CASSSLEVPNEQFF.

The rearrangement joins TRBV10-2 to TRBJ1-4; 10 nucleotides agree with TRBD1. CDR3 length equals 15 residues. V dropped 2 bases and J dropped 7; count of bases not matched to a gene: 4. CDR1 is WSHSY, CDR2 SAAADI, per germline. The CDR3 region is CASSETGTGVEKLFF. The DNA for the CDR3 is TGCGCCAGCAGTGAGACCGGGACAGGGGTTGAAAAACTGTTTTTT.

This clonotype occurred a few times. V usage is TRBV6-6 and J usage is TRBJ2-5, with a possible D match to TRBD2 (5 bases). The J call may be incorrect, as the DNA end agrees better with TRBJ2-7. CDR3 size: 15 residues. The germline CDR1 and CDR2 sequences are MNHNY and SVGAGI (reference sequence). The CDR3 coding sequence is TGTGCCAGCAGTAACCAACCGGACGGGACCTACGAGCAGTACTTC. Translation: CASSNQPDGTYEQYF.

As DNA, the CDR3 is TGTGCCAGCAGCTTAGTTTTGAGTTTGGCTTCCGATACGCAGTATTTT. Translated: CASSLVLSLASDTQYF. This sequence joins TRBV7-9 and TRBJ2-3; D is unclear. The CDR3 extends over 16 amino acids. CDR1 and CDR2 (germline): SEHNR, FQNEAQ (reference sequence). Trimming removed 1 base from V and 6 bases from J, with 17 bases in between.

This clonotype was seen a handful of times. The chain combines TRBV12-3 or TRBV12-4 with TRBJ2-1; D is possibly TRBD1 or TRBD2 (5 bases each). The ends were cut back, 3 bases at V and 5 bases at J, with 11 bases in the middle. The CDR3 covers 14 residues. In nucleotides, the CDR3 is TGTGCCAGCAGTTTGCCCGGGACCCACAATGAGCAGTTCTTC. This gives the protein CASSLPGTHNEQFF.

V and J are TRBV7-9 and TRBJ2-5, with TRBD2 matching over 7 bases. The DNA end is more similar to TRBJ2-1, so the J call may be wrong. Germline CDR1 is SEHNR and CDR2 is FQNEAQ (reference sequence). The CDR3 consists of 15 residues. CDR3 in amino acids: CASSSGRGTYNEQFF. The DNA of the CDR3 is TGTGCCAGCAGCTCGGGGCGGGGGACCTACAATGAGCAGTTCTTC.

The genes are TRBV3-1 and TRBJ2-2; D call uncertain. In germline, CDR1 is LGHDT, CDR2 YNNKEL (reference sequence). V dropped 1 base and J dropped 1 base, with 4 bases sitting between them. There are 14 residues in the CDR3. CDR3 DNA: TGTGCCAGCAGCCAAGGAGAGAACACCGGGGAGCTGTTTTTT. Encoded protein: CASSQGENTGELFF. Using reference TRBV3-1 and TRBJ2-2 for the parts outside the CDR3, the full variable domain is DTAVSQTPKYLVTQMGNDKSIKCEQNLGHDTMYWYKQDSKKFLKIMFSYNNKELIINETVPNRFSPKSPDKAHLNLHINSLELGDSAVYFCASSQGENTGELFFGEGSRLTVL.

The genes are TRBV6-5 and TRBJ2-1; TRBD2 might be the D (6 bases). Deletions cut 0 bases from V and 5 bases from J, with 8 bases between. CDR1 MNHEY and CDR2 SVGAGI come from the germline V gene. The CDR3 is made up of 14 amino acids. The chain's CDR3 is CASSYSVADNEQFF. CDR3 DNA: TGTGCCAGCAGTTACTCGGTAGCGGACAATGAGCAGTTCTTC.

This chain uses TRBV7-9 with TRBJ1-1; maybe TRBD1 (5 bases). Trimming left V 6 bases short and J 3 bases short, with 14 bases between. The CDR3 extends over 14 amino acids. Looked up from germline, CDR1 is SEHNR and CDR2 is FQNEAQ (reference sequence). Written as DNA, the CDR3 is TGTGCCAGCAGGGGGCCCACGCTAGACACTGAAGCTTTCTTT. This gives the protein CASRGPTLDTEAFF.

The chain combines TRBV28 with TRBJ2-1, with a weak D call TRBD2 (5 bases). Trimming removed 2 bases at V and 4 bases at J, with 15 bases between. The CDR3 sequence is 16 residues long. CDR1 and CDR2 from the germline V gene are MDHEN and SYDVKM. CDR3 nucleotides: TGTGCCAGCAGTTTAGCCCTTAGTAGAGGGTACAATGAGCAGTTCTTC. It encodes CASSLALSRGYNEQFF.

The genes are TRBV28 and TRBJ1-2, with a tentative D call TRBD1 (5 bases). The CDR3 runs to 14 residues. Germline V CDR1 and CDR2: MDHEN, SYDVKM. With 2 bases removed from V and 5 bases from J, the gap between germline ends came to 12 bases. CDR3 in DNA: TGTGCCAGCAGTTTACCAGGGAGTACTTATGGCTACACCTTC. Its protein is CASSLPGSTYGYTF.

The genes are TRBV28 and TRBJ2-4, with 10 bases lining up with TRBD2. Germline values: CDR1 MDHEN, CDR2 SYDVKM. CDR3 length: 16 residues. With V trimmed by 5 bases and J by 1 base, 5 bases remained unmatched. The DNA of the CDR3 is TGTGCCAGCAGTGTTAGCGGGAGGTCCGCCAAAAACATTCAGTACTTC. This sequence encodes CASSVSGRSAKNIQYF. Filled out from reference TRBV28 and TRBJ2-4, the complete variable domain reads DVKVTQSSRYLVKRTGEKVFLECVQDMDHENMFWYRQDPGLGLRLIYFSYDVKMKEKGDIPEGYSVSREKKERFSLILESASTNQTSMYLCASSVSGRSAKNIQYFGAGTRLSVL.

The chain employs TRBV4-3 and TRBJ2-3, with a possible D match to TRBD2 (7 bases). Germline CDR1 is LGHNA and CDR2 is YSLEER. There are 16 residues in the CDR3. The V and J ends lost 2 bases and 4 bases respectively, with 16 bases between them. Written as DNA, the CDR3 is TGCGCCAGCAGCCAACCCCTCGCGGGGGCCCCAGATACGCAGTATTTT. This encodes CASSQPLAGAPDTQYF.